Listed here is a single T cell receptor (beta chain). Some clones are missing from TCRdb's copy, which holds only in-frame ones; the method was immunoSEQ multiplex PCR. The repertoire includes about 380,000 clones, roughly 96% of them detected once, and 0.32% sits in the top ten. Trimming removed 1 base from V and 4 bases from J, with 11 bases in between. The CDR3 runs 14 residues. Looked up from germline, CDR1 is LGHNA and CDR2 is YNFKEQ. The sample is drawn from a study of shared clonotypes between healthy human individuals. In CD8 memory, CD45RO+ cells were put together with CCR7-negative CD45RA+ TemRA cells.

This TCR was recovered from a man aged 25 to 40 in good health. The specimen sequenced was memory CD8+ T cells sorted from blood. Subset indicated: CD45RO+ cells pooled with CCR7-negative TemRA cells. The gene calls are TRBV4-2 and TRBJ2-7, with a possible D match to TRBD2 (6 bases). CDR3 sequence reads: CASSQGVGGYEQYF. Written as DNA, the CDR3 is TGTGCCAGCAGCCAAGGGGTGGGGGGTTACGAGCAGTACTTC.